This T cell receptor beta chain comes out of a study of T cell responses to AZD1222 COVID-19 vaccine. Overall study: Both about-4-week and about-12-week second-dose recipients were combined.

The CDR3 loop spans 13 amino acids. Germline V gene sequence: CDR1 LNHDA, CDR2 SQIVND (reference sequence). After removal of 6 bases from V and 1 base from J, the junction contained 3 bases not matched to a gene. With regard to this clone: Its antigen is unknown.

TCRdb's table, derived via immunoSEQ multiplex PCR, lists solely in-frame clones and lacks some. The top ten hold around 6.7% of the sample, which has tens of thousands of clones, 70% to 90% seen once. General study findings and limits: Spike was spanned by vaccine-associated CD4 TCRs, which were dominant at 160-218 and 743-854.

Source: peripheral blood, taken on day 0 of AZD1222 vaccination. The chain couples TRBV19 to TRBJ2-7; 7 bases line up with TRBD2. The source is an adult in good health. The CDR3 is CASSWGGSYEQYF. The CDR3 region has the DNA TGTGCCAGTAGCTGGGGGGGTTCCTACGAGCAGTACTTC.